The clone carrying this TCR beta chain has just a few counts. Its specificity is not known. Recently diagnosed hyperthyroidism of less than 2 months' duration affected patients aged 18 to 65. Thyroid ultrasound, orbital computed tomography, clinical symptoms, and serum thyroxine and TRAb underpinned diagnoses. This entry belongs to a study of T cells in Graves' hyperthyroidism and ophthalmopathy. Study-wide results and limits: Most clonotypes that expanded in the thyroid above 0.001 also showed up in blood.

Regions amplified from RNA transcripts were the TCR beta CDR3 regions. HTBI primers were used for first-round RT-PCR of the TCR CDR3. TCRdb reanalysed the multiplex PCR reads using MiXCR and keeps one entry per CDR3 protein. Among approximately 500,000 distinct CDR3 sequences listed, more than 45% were seen once. The CDR3 loop spans 17 amino acids. Germline assignment: CDR1 SQVTM and CDR2 ANQGSEA. With 3 bases clipped from V and 1 base from J, the junction kept 10 bases outside the gene matches. The V gene is TRBV29-1, the J gene TRBJ2-3, with 10 positions matching TRBD2. The TCR sequence derives from a young woman with Graves' hyperthyroidism. What was sequenced was peripheral blood or thyroid tissue (not recorded which). The CDR3 region has the DNA TGCAGCGTTGATATAGCGGGAGGCCCCATGCGCACAGATACGCAGTATTTT. Amino acid sequence: CSVDIAGGPMRTDTQYF.